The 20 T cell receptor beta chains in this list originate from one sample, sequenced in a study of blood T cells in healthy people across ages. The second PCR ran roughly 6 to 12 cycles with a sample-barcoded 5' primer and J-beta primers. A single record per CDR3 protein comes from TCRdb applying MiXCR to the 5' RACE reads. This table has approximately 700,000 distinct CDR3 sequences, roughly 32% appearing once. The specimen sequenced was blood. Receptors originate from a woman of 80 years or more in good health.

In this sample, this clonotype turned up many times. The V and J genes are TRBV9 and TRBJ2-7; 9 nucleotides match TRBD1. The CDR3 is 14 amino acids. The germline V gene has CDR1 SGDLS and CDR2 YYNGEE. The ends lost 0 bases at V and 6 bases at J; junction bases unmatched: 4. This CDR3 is CASSVGGQGSEQYF. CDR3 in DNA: TGTGCCAGCAGCGTAGGGGGACAGGGCAGCGAGCAGTACTTC.

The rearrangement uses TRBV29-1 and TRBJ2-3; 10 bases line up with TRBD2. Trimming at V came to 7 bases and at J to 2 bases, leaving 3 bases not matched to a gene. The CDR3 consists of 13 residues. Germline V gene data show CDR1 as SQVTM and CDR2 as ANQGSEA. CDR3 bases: TGCAGCGGAGCGGGGGGGCCCACAGATACGCAGTATTTT. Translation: CSGAGGPTDTQYF.

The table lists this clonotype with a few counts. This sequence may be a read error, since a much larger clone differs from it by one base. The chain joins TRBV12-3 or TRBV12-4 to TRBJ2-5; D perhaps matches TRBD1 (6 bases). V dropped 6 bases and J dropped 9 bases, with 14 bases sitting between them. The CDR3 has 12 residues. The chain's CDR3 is CASSPIKGAQYF. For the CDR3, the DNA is TGTGCCAGCAGCCCTATAAAGGGGGCCCAGTACTTC.

CDR3 DNA sequence: TGCAGTGCTACTACCCCTACAGGGCCGTCCACTGAAGCTTTCTTT. Translating it yields CSATTPTGPSTEAFF. The chain uses TRBV20-1 and TRBJ1-1, with D possibly matching TRBD1 (6 bases). Germline-derived CDR1 and CDR2 are DFQATT and SNEGSKA (reference sequence). Deletions cut 4 bases from V and 4 bases from J, with 19 bases between. The CDR3 length is 15 residues.

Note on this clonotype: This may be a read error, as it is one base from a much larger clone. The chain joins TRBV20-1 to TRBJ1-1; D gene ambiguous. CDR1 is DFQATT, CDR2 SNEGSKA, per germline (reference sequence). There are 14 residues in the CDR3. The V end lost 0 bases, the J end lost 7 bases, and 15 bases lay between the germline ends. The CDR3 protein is CSARDPPRRLEAFF. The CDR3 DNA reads TGCAGTGCTAGAGACCCCCCAAGGCGGCTTGAAGCTTTCTTT.

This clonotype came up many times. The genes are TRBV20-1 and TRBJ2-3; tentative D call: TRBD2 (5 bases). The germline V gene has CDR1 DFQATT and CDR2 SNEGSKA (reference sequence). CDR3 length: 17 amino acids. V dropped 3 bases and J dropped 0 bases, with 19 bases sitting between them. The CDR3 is CSARGLRRALSTDTQYF. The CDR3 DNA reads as TGCAGTGCTAGGGGTCTACGGCGGGCCCTAAGCACAGATACGCAGTATTTT.

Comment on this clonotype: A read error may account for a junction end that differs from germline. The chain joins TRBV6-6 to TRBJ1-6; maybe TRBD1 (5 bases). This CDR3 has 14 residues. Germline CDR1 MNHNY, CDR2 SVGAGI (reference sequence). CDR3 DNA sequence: TGTGCCGGCAGTTACGACAGCTACAATTCACCCCTCCACTTT. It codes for CAGSYDSYNSPLHF.

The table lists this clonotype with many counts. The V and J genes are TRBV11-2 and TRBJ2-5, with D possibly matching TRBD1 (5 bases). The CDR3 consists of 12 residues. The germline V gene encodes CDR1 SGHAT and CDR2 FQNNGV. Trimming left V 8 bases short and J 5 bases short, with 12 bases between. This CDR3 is CASSPTVETQYF. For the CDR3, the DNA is TGTGCCAGCTCACCGACAGTCGAGACCCAGTACTTC.

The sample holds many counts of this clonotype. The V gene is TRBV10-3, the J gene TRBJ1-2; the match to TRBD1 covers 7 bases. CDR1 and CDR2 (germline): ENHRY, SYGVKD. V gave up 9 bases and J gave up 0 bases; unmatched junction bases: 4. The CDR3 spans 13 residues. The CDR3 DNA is TGTGCCATTCTGACAGGGACTAACTATGGCTACACCTTC. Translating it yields CAILTGTNYGYTF.

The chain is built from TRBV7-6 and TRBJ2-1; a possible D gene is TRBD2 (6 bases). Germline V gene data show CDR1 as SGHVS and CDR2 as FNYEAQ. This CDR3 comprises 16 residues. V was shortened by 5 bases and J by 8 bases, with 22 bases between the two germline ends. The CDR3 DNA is TGTGCCAGCAGCCGCAGAGGAGGAGGGCCTAGGGATGAGCAGTTCTTC. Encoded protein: CASSRRGGGPRDEQFF.

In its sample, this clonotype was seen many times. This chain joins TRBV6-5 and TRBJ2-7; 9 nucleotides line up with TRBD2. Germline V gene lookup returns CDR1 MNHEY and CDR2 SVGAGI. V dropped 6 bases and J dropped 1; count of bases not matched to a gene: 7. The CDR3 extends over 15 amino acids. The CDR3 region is CASRPLTSGSYEQYF. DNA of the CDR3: TGTGCCAGCAGGCCCTTGACTAGCGGTTCCTACGAGCAGTACTTC.

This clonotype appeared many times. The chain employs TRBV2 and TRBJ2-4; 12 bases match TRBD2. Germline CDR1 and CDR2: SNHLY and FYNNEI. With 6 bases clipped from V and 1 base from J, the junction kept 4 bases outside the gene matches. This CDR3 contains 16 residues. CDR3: CASRPGLAGAKNIQYF. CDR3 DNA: TGTGCCAGCAGACCCGGACTAGCGGGGGCCAAAAACATTCAGTACTTC.

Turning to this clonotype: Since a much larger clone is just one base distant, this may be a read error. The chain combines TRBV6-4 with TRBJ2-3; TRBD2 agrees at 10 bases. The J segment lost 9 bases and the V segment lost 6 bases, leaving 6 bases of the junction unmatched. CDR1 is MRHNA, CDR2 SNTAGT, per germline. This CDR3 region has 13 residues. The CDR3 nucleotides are TGTGCCAGCAGGGAGACTAGCGGGTCAACGCAGTATTTT. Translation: CASRETSGSTQYF.

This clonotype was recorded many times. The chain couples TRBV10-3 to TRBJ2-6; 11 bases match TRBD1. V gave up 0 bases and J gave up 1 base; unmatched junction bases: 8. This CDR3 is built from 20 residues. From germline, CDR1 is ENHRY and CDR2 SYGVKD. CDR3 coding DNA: TGTGCCATCAGTGAGTCGATGGGGACAGGGGGATTGTCTGGGGCCAACGTCCTGACTTTC. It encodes CAISESMGTGGLSGANVLTF.

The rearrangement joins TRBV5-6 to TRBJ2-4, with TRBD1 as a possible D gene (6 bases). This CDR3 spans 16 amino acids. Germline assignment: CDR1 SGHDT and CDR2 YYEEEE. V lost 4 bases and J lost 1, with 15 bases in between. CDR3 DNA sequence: TGTGCCAGCAGCCGAGACAGGATCTCGGCCAAAAACATTCAGTACTTC. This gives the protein CASSRDRISAKNIQYF.

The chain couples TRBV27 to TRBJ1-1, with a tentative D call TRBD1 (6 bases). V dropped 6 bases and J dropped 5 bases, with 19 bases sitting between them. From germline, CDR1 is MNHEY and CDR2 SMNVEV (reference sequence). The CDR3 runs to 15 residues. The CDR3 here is CASRTPGGAITEAFF. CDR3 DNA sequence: TGTGCCAGCAGGACACCTGGGGGGGCAATTACTGAAGCTTTCTTT.

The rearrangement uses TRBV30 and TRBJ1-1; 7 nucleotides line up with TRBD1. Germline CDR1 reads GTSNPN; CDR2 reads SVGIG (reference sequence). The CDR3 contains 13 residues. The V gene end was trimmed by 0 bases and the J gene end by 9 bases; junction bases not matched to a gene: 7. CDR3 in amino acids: CAWSVSTGQKAFF. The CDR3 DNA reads TGTGCCTGGAGTGTTTCGACAGGGCAGAAAGCTTTCTTT.

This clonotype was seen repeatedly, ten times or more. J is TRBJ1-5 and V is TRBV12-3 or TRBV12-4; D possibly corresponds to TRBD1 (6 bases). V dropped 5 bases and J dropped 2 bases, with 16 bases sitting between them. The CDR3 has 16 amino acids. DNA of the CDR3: TGTGCCAGCAGTCCACACGGGGGGCGAGGCAATCAGCCCCAGCATTTT. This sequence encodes CASSPHGGRGNQPQHF.

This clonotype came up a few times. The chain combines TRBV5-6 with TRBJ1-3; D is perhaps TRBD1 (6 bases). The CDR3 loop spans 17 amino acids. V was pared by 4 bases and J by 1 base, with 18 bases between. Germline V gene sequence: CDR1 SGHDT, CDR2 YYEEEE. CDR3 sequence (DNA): TGTGCCAGCAGCACCGAAACAGGGCTAGGATCTGGAAACACCATATATTTT. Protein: CASSTETGLGSGNTIYF.

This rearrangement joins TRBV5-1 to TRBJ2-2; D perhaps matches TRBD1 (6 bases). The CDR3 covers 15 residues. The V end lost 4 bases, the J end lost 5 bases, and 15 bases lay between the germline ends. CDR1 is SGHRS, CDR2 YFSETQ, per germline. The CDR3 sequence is CASSASRGDTGELFF. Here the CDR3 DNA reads TGCGCCAGCAGCGCAAGCAGGGGAGATACCGGGGAGCTGTTTTTT.